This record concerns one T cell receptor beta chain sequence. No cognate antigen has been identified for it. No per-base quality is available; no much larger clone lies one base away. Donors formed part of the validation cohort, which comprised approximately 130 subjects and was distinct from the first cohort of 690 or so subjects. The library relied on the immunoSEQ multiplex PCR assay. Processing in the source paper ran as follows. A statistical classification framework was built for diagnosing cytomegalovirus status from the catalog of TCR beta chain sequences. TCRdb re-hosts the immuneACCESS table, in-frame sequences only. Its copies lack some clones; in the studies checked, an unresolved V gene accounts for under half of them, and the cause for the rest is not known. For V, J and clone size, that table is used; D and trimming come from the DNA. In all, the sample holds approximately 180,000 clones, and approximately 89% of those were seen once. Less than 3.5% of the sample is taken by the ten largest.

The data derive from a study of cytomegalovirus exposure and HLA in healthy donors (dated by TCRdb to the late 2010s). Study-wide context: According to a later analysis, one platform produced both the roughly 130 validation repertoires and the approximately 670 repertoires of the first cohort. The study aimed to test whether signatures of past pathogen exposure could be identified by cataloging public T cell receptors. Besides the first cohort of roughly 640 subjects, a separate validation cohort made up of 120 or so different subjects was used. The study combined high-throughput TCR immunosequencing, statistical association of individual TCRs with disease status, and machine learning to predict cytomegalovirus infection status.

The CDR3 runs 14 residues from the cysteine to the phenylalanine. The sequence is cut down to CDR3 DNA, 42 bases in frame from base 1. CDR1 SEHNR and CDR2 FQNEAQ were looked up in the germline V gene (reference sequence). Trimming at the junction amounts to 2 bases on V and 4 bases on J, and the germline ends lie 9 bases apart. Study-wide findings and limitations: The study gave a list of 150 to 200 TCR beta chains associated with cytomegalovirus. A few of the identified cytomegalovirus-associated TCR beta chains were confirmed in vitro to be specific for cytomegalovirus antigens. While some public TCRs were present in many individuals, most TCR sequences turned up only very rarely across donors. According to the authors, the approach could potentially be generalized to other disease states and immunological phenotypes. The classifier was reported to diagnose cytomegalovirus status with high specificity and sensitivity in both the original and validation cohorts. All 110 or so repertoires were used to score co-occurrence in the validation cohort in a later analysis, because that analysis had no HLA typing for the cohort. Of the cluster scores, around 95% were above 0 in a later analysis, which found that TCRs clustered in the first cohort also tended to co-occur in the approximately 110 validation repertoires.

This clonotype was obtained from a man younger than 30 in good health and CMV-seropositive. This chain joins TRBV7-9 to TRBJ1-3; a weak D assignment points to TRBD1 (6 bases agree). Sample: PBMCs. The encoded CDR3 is CASSLTGQGNTIYF. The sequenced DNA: TGTGCCAGCAGCTTAACAGGGCAAGGAAACACCATATATTTT.